The entry below gives a single TCR beta chain sequence along with its context. Its antigen is not identified. In germline, CDR1 is SGHRS, CDR2 YFSETQ. With 0 bases removed from V and 4 bases from J, the gap between germline ends came to 13 bases. The CDR3 totals 15 residues. Each CDR3 protein is one row after TCRdb ran MiXCR on the RT-PCR reads. This table has some 160,000 distinct CDR3 sequences, roughly a tenth appearing once. The data were taken from a study of response to subunit inactivated influenza vaccine. Study results and limitations: A suggestion made by the authors is that each seasonal influenza vaccination recruits few new T cells.

The chain employs TRBV5-1 and TRBJ1-2; D unclear. The starting material was non-naive T cells sorted from PBMCs, obtained more than 35 days after vaccination. The sequence derives from a man aged 45-65 years who received an inactivated influenza vaccine. The CDR3 DNA is TGCGCCAGCAGCTTGGTGAGCAACCGGGCCTATGGCTACACCTTC. This sequence encodes CASSLVSNRAYGYTF.